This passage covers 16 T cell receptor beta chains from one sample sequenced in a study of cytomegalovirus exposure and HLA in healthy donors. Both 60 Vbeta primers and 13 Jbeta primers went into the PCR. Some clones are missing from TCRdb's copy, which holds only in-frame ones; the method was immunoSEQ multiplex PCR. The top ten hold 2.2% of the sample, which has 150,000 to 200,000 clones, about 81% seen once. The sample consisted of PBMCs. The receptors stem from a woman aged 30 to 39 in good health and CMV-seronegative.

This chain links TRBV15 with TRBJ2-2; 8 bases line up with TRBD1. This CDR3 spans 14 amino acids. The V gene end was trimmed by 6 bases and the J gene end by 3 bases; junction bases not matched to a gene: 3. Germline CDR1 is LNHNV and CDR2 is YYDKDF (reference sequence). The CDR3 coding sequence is TGTGCCACCAGGACGACAGGGGACACCGGGGAGCTGTTTTTT. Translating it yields CATRTTGDTGELFF.

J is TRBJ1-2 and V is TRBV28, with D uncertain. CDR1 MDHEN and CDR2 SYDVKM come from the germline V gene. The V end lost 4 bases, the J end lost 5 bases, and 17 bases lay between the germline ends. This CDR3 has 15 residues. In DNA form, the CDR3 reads TGTGCCAGCAGTTATCCCTTAGCAGAGGGTTATGGCTACACCTTC. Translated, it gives CASSYPLAEGYGYTF.

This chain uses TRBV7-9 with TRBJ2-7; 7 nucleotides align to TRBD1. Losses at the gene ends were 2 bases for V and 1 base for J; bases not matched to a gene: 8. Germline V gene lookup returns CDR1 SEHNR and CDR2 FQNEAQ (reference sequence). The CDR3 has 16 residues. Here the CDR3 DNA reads TGTGCCAGCAGCTTATTATTCGGGACAGCGTCCTACGAGCAGTACTTC. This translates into CASSLLFGTASYEQYF.

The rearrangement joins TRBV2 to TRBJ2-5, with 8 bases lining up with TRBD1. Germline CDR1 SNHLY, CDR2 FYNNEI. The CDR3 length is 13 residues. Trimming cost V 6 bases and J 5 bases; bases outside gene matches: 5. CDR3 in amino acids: CASSETGEETQYF. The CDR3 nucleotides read TGTGCCAGCAGCGAGACAGGGGAGGAGACCCAGTACTTC.

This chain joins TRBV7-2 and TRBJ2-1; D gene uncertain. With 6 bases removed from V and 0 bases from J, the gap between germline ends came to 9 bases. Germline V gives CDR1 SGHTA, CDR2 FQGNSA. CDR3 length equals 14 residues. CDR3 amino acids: CASRTRSSYNEQFF. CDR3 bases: TGTGCCAGCAGAACGCGGAGCTCCTACAATGAGCAGTTCTTC. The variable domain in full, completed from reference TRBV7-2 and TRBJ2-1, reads GAGVSQSPSNKVTEKGKDVELRCDPISGHTALYWYRQSLGQGLEFLIYFQGNSAPDKSGLPSDRFSAERTGGSVSTLTIQRTQQEDSAVYLCASRTRSSYNEQFFGPGTRLTVL.

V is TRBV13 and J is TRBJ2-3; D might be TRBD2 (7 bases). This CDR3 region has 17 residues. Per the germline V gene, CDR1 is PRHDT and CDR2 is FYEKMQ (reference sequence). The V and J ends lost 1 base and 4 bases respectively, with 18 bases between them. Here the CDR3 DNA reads TGTGCCAGCAGCTTAGTTAGAGGAACAGGGAGGGCAGATACGCAGTATTTT. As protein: CASSLVRGTGRADTQYF.

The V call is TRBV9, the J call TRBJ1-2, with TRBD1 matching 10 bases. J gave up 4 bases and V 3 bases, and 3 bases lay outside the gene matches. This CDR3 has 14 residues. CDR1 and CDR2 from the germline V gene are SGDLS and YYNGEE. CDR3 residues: CASSAGTGVYGYTF. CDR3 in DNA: TGTGCCAGCAGCGCCGGGACAGGGGTCTATGGCTACACCTTC.

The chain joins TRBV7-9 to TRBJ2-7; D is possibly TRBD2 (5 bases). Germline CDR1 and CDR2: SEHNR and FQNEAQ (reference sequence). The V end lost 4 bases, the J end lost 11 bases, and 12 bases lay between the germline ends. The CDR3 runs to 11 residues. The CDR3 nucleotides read TGTGCCAGCAGCTCGGGGTATAGTGAGTACTTC. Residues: CASSSGYSEYF.

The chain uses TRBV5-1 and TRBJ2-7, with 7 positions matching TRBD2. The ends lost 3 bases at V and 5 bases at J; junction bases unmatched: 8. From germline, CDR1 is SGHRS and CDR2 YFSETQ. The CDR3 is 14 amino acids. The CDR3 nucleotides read TGCGCCAGCAGCTCCGGGACTAATGCCAACGAGCAGTACTTC. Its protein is CASSSGTNANEQYF.

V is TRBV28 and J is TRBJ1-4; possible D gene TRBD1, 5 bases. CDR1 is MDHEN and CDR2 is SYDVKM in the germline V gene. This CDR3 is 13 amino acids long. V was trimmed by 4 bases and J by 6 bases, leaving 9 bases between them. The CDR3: CASSWGSHEKLFF. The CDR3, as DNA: TGTGCCAGCAGTTGGGGCAGCCATGAAAAACTGTTTTTT.

The CDR3 loop reads CSVASLSSNTEAFF. The DNA for the CDR3 is TGCAGCGTTGCCAGCTTATCTAGTAACACTGAAGCTTTCTTT. The V call is TRBV29-1, the J call TRBJ1-1; D gene unclear. The germline V gene has CDR1 SQVTM and CDR2 ANQGSEA. This CDR3 spans 14 amino acids. Deletions cut 4 bases from V and 2 bases from J, with 14 bases between.

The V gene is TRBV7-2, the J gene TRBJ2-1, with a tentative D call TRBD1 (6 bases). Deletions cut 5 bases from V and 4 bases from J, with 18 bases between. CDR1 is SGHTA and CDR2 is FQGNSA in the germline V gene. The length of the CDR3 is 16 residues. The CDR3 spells CASSARTGKSYNEQFF. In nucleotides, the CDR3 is TGTGCCAGCAGCGCCAGAACAGGGAAGTCATACAATGAGCAGTTCTTC.

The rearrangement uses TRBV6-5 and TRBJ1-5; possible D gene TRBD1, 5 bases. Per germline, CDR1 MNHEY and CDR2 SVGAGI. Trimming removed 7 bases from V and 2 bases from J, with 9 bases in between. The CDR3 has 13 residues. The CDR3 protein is CASMGGGNQPQHF. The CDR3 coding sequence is TGTGCCAGCATGGGGGGTGGCAATCAGCCCCAGCATTTT.

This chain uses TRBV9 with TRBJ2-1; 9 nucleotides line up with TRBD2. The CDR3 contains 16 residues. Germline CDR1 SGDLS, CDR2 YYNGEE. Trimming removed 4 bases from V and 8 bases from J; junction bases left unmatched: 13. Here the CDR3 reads CASSPISGSGVYEQFF. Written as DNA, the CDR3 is TGTGCCAGCAGCCCAATTAGCGGGAGTGGGGTCTATGAGCAGTTCTTC.

CDR3 coding DNA: TGTGCCAGCAGGACTAGCGGGACCTACGAGCAGTACTTC. This codes for CASRTSGTYEQYF. V and J are TRBV2 and TRBJ2-7, with TRBD2 identical over 11 bases. Per germline, CDR1 SNHLY and CDR2 FYNNEI. J was trimmed by 2 bases and V by 6 bases; bases with no gene match: 0. The CDR3 consists of 13 residues.

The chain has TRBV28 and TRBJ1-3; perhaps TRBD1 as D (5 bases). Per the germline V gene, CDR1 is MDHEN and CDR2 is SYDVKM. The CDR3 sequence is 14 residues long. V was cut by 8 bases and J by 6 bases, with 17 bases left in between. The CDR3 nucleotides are TGTGCCAGCGGGCGGGGGATCTTGCCAAACACCATATATTTT. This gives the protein CASGRGILPNTIYF.